These 6 T cell receptor beta chains were all obtained from the same sample, sequenced in a study of blood T cell repertoires in COVID-19. TCRdb keeps only in-frame clones here, not all; method: immunoSEQ multiplex PCR. The data show more than 300,000 clones, with around 87% seen just once and more than 9% held by the top ten. Sequenced: peripheral blood. The receptors here all came from a woman in her twenties or thirties with COVID-19, enrolled during active disease.

The chain uses TRBV15 and TRBJ2-7; tentative D call: TRBD2 (6 bases). The CDR3 loop spans 11 amino acids. Germline CDR1 reads LNHNV; CDR2 reads YYDKDF (reference sequence). CDR3 nucleotide sequence: TGTGCGGCGGGGTATTCCTACGAGCAGTACTTC. Amino acid sequence: CAAGYSYEQYF.

The chain combines TRBV30 with TRBJ2-1, with TRBD2 matching 8 bases. The CDR3 is made up of 16 amino acids. The J segment lost 5 bases and the V segment lost 4 bases, leaving 13 bases of the junction unmatched. Germline CDR1 GTSNPN, CDR2 SVGIG (reference sequence). This CDR3 is CAWTHGREVIHNEQFF. As DNA, the CDR3 is TGTGCCTGGACCCACGGGCGGGAGGTTATCCACAATGAGCAGTTCTTC.

For the CDR3, the DNA is TGTGCCAGCAGCTTGGGGGTCGGGACAGGGATAAACTATGGCTACACCTTC. This sequence encodes CASSLGVGTGINYGYTF. V usage is TRBV5-6 and J usage is TRBJ1-2; 9 positions agree with TRBD1. In germline, CDR1 is SGHDT, CDR2 YYEEEE. This CDR3 comprises 17 residues. Unmatched junction bases numbered 8, after V lost 0 bases and J lost 2 bases. Drawing the rest from reference TRBV5-6 and TRBJ1-2, the complete variable domain is DAGVTQSPTHLIKTRGQQVTLRCSPKSGHDTVSWYQQALGQGPQFIFQYYEEEERQRGNFPDRFSGHQFPNYSSELNVNALLLGDSALYLCASSLGVGTGINYGYTFGSGTRLTVV.

The chain couples TRBV28 to TRBJ2-7; TRBD2 matches at 8 bases. The CDR3 length is 15 residues. Trimming took 5 bases from V and 4 from J; bases not matched to a gene: 10. The germline V gene encodes CDR1 MDHEN and CDR2 SYDVKM. The CDR3 DNA reads TGTGCCAGCAGTCTCCTGGGAGCGGGAGTATACGAGCAGTACTTC. Its translation is CASSLLGAGVYEQYF.

CDR3 in amino acids: CSVPRTSGSAGELFF. DNA for the CDR3: TGCAGCGTTCCTAGGACTAGCGGGTCCGCCGGGGAGCTGTTTTTT. V and J are TRBV29-1 and TRBJ2-2; 11 bases map to TRBD2. Germline CDR1 is SQVTM and CDR2 is ANQGSEA. V trimming: 5 bases; J trimming: 6 bases; junction bases outside the gene matches: 8. The length of the CDR3 is 15 residues.

This clone occurred once. The genes are TRBV5-6 and TRBJ2-3; D call uncertain. The germline gives CDR1 SGHDT, CDR2 YYEEEE. Trimming took off 0 bases at V and 6 bases at J, with 5 bases between the two ends. The CDR3 has 12 amino acids. The CDR3 spells CASSLEEDTQYF. The CDR3, as DNA: TGTGCCAGCAGCTTGGAGGAGGATACGCAGTATTTT.